Presented here are 10 T cell receptor beta chains from one specimen sequenced in a study of CD8+ T cells in alopecia areata. Following extraction, RNA underwent reverse transcription to cDNA, which served as the sequencing template. Produced via immunoSEQ multiplex PCR; TCRdb's table is partial and in-frame only. This table has about 180,000 clones, around half appearing once. The treatment was: oral pan-JAK inhibitor, 5-10 mg twice daily. The specimen comprised CD8+ T cells sorted from blood, sampled at week 24, from a patient treated with tofacitinib. The receptors were gathered from a human donor with alopecia areata.

This clone was observed a handful of times. The chain is built from TRBV5-6 and TRBJ1-2, with D unclear. The V gene lost 0 bases and the J gene lost 6 bases, with 6 bases spanning the gap. The CDR3 totals 12 residues. Germline V lookup: CDR1 SGHDT, CDR2 YYEEEE. The CDR3 DNA reads TGTGCCAGCAGCTTGGGTCGAAATGGCTACACCTTC. Translated, it gives CASSLGRNGYTF.

This chain joins TRBV29-1 and TRBJ2-1; no definite D call. This CDR3 spans 13 amino acids. Germline V gene data show CDR1 as SQVTM and CDR2 as ANQGSEA. Trimming left V 6 bases short and J 5 bases short, with 14 bases between. The CDR3 region is CSVAMVPDNEQFF. In nucleotides, the CDR3 is TGCAGCGTCGCAATGGTTCCCGACAATGAGCAGTTCTTC.

This clone appeared a few times. CDR3 amino acids: CASSLTGDNYEQYF. The CDR3 bases are TGTGCCAGCAGCCTGACAGGGGATAACTACGAGCAGTACTTC. This chain uses TRBV7-2 with TRBJ2-7, with TRBD1 matching over 8 bases. Germline loops: CDR1 SGHTA, CDR2 FQGNSA. V dropped 5 bases and J dropped 3; count of bases not matched to a gene: 6. The CDR3 extends over 14 amino acids.

The chain carries TRBV11-2 and TRBJ1-2, with D uncertain. The germline gives CDR1 SGHAT, CDR2 FQNNGV. The CDR3 is 13 amino acids. V gave up 1 base and J gave up 4 bases, with 7 bases separating them. The CDR3 DNA sequence: TGTGCCAGCAGCTTAGTCCGTGGCTATGGCTACACCTTC. As protein: CASSLVRGYGYTF. Supplemented by reference TRBV11-2 and TRBJ1-2, the full variable domain reads EAGVAQSPRYKIIEKRQSVAFWCNPISGHATLYWYQQILGQGPKLLIQFQNNGVVDDSQLPKDRFSAERLKGVDSTLKIQPAKLEDSAVYLCASSLVRGYGYTFGSGTRLTVV.

The genes are TRBV13 and TRBJ2-7; 11 bases align to TRBD1. The CDR3 is 15 residues long. Unmatched junction bases numbered 3, after V lost 5 bases and J lost 0 bases. CDR1 and CDR2 from the germline V gene are PRHDT and FYEKMQ (reference sequence). CDR3: CASSIGQGASYEQYF. Written as DNA, the CDR3 is TGTGCCAGCAGCATTGGACAGGGGGCCTCCTACGAGCAGTACTTC.

As concerns this clone: Other DNA sequences in the same sample also yield this CDR3. The CDR3 DNA sequence: TGCGCCAGCAGCCGAGAAGCGGGGCTTACAGATACGCAGTATTTT. Translated, it gives CASSREAGLTDTQYF. This chain connects TRBV4-3 to TRBJ2-3, with 7 bases identical to TRBD2. CDR1 and CDR2 from the germline V gene are LGHNA and YSLEER. This CDR3 comprises 15 residues. The V gene end was trimmed by 4 bases and the J gene end by 3 bases; junction bases not matched to a gene: 7.

This clone was seen a single time. The rearrangement links TRBV27 to TRBJ2-1; the match to TRBD2 covers 7 bases. The CDR3 covers 14 residues. The trim removed 2 bases at V and 8 bases at J, leaving 6 bases unmatched. Germline V lookup: CDR1 MNHEY, CDR2 SMNVEV (reference sequence). As DNA, the CDR3 is TGTGCCAGCAGTTTAGCGGGGGTCCTCCATGAGCAGTTCTTC. Translation: CASSLAGVLHEQFF.

The chain combines TRBV29-1 with TRBJ1-1; D possibly corresponds to TRBD1 (6 bases). The CDR3 spans 13 residues. Germline V CDR1 and CDR2: SQVTM, ANQGSEA. The V end lost 4 bases, the J end lost 4 bases, and 13 bases lay between the germline ends. The CDR3 coding sequence is TGCAGCGTTGTTCCGGGGGCTGGCACTGAAGCTTTCTTT. The encoded protein is CSVVPGAGTEAFF.

The chain couples TRBV7-3 to TRBJ2-1; 13 bases fit TRBD2. Trimming at V came to 3 bases and at J to 7 bases, leaving 3 bases not matched to a gene. Germline values: CDR1 SGHTA, CDR2 FQGTGA. This CDR3 has 15 amino acids. The CDR3 protein is CASSFGLAGENEQFF. Written as DNA, the CDR3 is TGTGCCAGCAGCTTCGGACTAGCGGGAGAGAATGAGCAGTTCTTC.

This chain uses TRBV5-1 with TRBJ2-7; D may be TRBD2 (6 bases). This CDR3 is built from 15 residues. The V and J ends lost 10 bases and 2 bases respectively, with 22 bases between them. CDR1 SGHRS and CDR2 YFSETQ come from the germline V gene. The CDR3 nucleotides read TGCGCCTCCTCGCCTTCCGGGACTCTGGCCTACGAGCAGTACTTC. As protein: CASSPSGTLAYEQYF.